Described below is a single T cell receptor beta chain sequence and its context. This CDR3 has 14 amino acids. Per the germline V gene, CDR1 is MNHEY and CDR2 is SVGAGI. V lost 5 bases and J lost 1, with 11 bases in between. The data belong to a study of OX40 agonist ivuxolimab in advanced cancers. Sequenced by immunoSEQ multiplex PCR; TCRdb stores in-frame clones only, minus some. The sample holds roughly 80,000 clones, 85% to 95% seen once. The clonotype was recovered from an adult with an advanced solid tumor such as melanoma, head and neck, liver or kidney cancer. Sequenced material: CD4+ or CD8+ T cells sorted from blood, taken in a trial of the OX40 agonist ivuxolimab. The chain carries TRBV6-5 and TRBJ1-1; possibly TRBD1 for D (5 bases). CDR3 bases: TGTGCCAGCAGTGAAGGGGATACGAACACTGAAGCTTTCTTT. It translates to CASSEGDTNTEAFF.